This TCR beta chain derives from a study of shared clonotypes between healthy human individuals. The overall study: Each donor's CD8 memory used one plate, CD8 naive two, each CD4 subset three. Points from the study as a whole: Generally, naive subsets (rather than memory subsets) showed larger estimated richness. Represented genetic and exposure-history diversity was restricted by having few donors.

Profiled with immunoSEQ multiplex PCR; TCRdb holds only in-frame clones, not every one. Found here are about 2 million clones, about 95% of them singletons; the top ten hold 0.9% to 1.5%. Naive CD8 cells, CD45RO-negative and positively selected for CCR7, excluded terminally differentiated effector memory CD45RA+ cells. Per germline, CDR1 MNHEY and CDR2 SVGAGI. V was cut by 2 bases and J by 3 bases, with 10 bases left in between. The CDR3 contains 15 residues. Worth noting for this clone: Its antigen is still unknown.

The specimen sequenced was naive CD8+ T cells sorted from blood. This clonotype originated in a young man in good health. This chain connects TRBV6-5 to TRBJ2-2; D gene unclear. The CDR3 here is CASSYGVADTGELFF. The CDR3 DNA is TGTGCCAGCAGTTACGGGGTCGCGGACACCGGGGAGCTGTTTTTT.